These 29 T cell receptor beta chains share one sample of origin, sequenced in a study of CD8+ T cells in alopecia areata (dated by TCRdb to the late 2010s). Library prep was done by the immunoSEQ multiplex PCR assay. RNA was extracted from all samples and reverse transcribed into cDNA as template for TCR sequencing. Not all clones reach the TCRdb copy of this immuneACCESS table, which keeps in-frame sequences only. Checked studies attribute under half of the gap to unresolved V genes and leave the rest unexplained. The sample table shows 100,000 to 150,000 clones, and about 59% are seen once. The ten largest clones take up around 6% of the sample. Read against the paper, the sample's time point label means: more than three weeks on oral tofacitinib. Sample treatment or condition, as interpreted from the label and publication: oral pan-JAK inhibitor, 5-10 mg twice daily. Sequences were derived from CD4+ T cells sorted from blood, sampled at week 4, from a patient treated with tofacitinib. These TCRs come from a human donor with alopecia areata.

The CDR3 loop is CASSQVTGAQVDTQYF. DNA for the CDR3: TGCGCCAGCAGCCAAGTAACAGGGGCGCAGGTAGATACGCAGTATTTT. The V and J genes are TRBV4-3 and TRBJ2-3, with 7 positions matching TRBD1. J was trimmed by 5 bases and V by 1 base; bases with no gene match: 9. This CDR3 is built from 16 residues. CDR1 and CDR2 from the germline V gene are LGHNA and YSLEER.

The genes are TRBV7-9 and TRBJ2-7; 8 bases are a match to TRBD1. The germline V gene has CDR1 SEHNR and CDR2 FQNEAQ (reference sequence). Trimming at V came to 0 bases and at J to 2 bases, leaving 0 bases not matched to a gene. The CDR3 is made up of 14 amino acids. CDR3 protein: CASSLATGAYEQYF. For the CDR3, the DNA is TGTGCCAGCAGCTTAGCGACAGGGGCCTACGAGCAGTACTTC. Variable domain in full (rest from reference TRBV7-9 and TRBJ2-7): DTGVSQNPRHKITKRGQNVTFRCDPISEHNRLYWYRQTLGQGPEFLTYFQNEAQLEKSRLLSDRFSAERPKGSFSTLEIQRTEQGDSAMYLCASSLATGAYEQYFGPGTRLTVT.

The chain recombines TRBV29-1 with TRBJ1-3; D is undetermined. The germline V gene has CDR1 SQVTM and CDR2 ANQGSEA. Deletions cut 7 bases from V and 0 bases from J, with 13 bases between. The length of the CDR3 is 14 residues. This chain's CDR3 is CSATPGGSGNTIYF. The CDR3 DNA is TGCAGCGCAACTCCGGGCGGCTCTGGAAACACCATATATTTT. Looking up the rest from reference TRBV29-1 and TRBJ1-3 gives the full variable domain: SAVISQKPSRDICQRGTSLTIQCQVDSQVTMMFWYRQQPGQSLTLIATANQGSEATYESGFVIDKFPISRPNLTFSTLTVSNMSPEDSSIYLCSATPGGSGNTIYFGEGSWLTVV.

This clone showed up just a few times. The J gene is TRBJ2-5, the V gene TRBV29-1; D not resolved. V was clipped by 2 bases and J by 5 bases, with 9 bases between them. Germline V lookup: CDR1 SQVTM, CDR2 ANQGSEA. The CDR3 runs 12 residues. The CDR3 protein is CSVEFVGETQYF. CDR3 coding DNA: TGCAGCGTTGAATTCGTTGGGGAGACCCAGTACTTC.

The chain employs TRBV29-1 and TRBJ2-1; the match to TRBD2 covers 14 bases. V was pared by 7 bases and J by 4 bases, with 6 bases of the junction left unmatched. The CDR3 sequence is 15 residues long. Germline CDR1 reads SQVTM; CDR2 reads ANQGSEA. CDR3 sequence: CSARLAGGWYNEQFF. For the CDR3, the DNA is TGCAGCGCCAGACTAGCGGGAGGGTGGTACAATGAGCAGTTCTTC.

This clone came up a few times. V is TRBV9 and J is TRBJ2-5; 11 bases agree with TRBD2. Looked up from germline, CDR1 is SGDLS and CDR2 is YYNGEE. V shed 1 base, J shed 5 bases, and the junction held 7 bases outside the gene matches. The CDR3 runs to 16 residues. CDR3 region: CASSVNSGGAFETQYF. In DNA, the CDR3 is TGTGCCAGCAGCGTAAATAGCGGGGGGGCCTTCGAGACCCAGTACTTC.

This clone was seen only a few times. The V and J genes are TRBV4-3 and TRBJ1-5; no clear D. The CDR3 extends over 14 amino acids. Per germline, CDR1 LGHNA and CDR2 YSLEER. Trimming took off 1 base at V and 5 bases at J, with 9 bases between the two ends. The CDR3 here is CASSQGTDYQPQHF. DNA of the CDR3: TGCGCCAGCAGCCAAGGAACAGACTATCAGCCCCAGCATTTT.

This clone was counted between two and nine times. The genes are TRBV7-2 and TRBJ1-2; D gene unclear. V dropped 0 bases and J dropped 4 bases, with 9 bases sitting between them. The CDR3 runs to 14 residues. Germline-derived CDR1 and CDR2 are SGHTA and FQGNSA. Written as DNA, the CDR3 is TGTGCCAGCAGCTTAGCGAAGGGCCCCTATGGCTACACCTTC. Translation: CASSLAKGPYGYTF.

The rearrangement uses TRBV30 and TRBJ2-3; 13 nucleotides agree with TRBD2. The trim removed 3 bases at V and 7 bases at J, leaving 10 bases unmatched. Germline loops: CDR1 GTSNPN, CDR2 SVGIG (reference sequence). There are 16 residues in the CDR3. The CDR3 nucleotides read TGTGCCTGGAGATCCGGGACTAGCGGGATGTTATATACGCAGTATTTT. Protein product: CAWRSGTSGMLYTQYF.

The gene calls are TRBV9 and TRBJ1-1; D is possibly TRBD1 (6 bases). Germline V gene lookup returns CDR1 SGDLS and CDR2 YYNGEE. The V and J ends lost 2 bases and 3 bases respectively, with 11 bases between them. The CDR3 spans 14 residues. This chain's CDR3 is CASSVGGWDTEAFF. The CDR3 DNA follows: TGTGCCAGCAGCGTTGGGGGCTGGGACACTGAAGCTTTCTTT.

This chain connects TRBV4-3 to TRBJ2-3; D ambiguous. The V and J ends lost 1 base and 0 bases respectively, with 8 bases between them. This CDR3 is 15 amino acids long. Germline V gives CDR1 LGHNA, CDR2 YSLEER. The CDR3 DNA reads as TGCGCCAGCAGCCAAGCCCTAGTGAGCACAGATACGCAGTATTTT. Its translation: CASSQALVSTDTQYF.

This chain joins TRBV30 and TRBJ1-1; 7 bases match TRBD1. Trimming removed 7 bases from V and 4 bases from J; junction bases left unmatched: 9. The CDR3 runs 13 residues. Germline values: CDR1 GTSNPN, CDR2 SVGIG (reference sequence). Written as DNA, the CDR3 is TGTGCCTACTCCGGGACAGATGGCACTGAAGCTTTCTTT. This gives the protein CAYSGTDGTEAFF.

CDR3 sequence (DNA): TGTGCCTGGAGCAAGGGTGCTCGCCAGCCCCAGCATTTT. Residues: CAWSKGARQPQHF. The chain has TRBV30 and TRBJ1-5; D gene unclear. CDR1 and CDR2 (germline): GTSNPN, SVGIG (reference sequence). V was pared by 3 bases and J by 7 bases, with 13 bases between. CDR3 length equals 13 residues.

This clone was observed a handful of times. The rearrangement uses TRBV29-1 and TRBJ1-2, with D possibly being TRBD1 (5 bases). From germline, CDR1 is SQVTM and CDR2 ANQGSEA. The V and J ends lost 6 bases and 0 bases respectively, with 11 bases between them. The CDR3 covers 13 residues. In nucleotides, the CDR3 is TGCAGCGTGGGGGAGGGCCCTAACTATGGCTACACCTTC. As protein: CSVGEGPNYGYTF.

This CDR3 is CASSLGGGGNTGELFF. In DNA form, the CDR3 reads TGTGCCAGCAGTTTAGGTGGAGGGGGCAACACCGGGGAGCTGTTTTTT. The chain carries TRBV28 and TRBJ2-2; D possibly corresponds to TRBD1 (7 bases). V lost 2 bases and J lost 2, with 12 bases in between. CDR1 and CDR2 (germline): MDHEN, SYDVKM. The CDR3 is 16 amino acids.

This chain joins TRBV9 and TRBJ2-3; D remains unclear. The CDR3 covers 16 residues. Trimming took 3 bases from V and 0 from J, leaving 14 bases between them. In germline, CDR1 is SGDLS, CDR2 YYNGEE. CDR3 residues: CASSASATLSTDTQYF. The CDR3 nucleotides are TGTGCCAGCAGCGCATCGGCTACCCTTAGCACAGATACGCAGTATTTT.

This clone appeared a single time. This chain connects TRBV5-4 to TRBJ2-1; D may be TRBD2 (7 bases). V shed 0 bases and J shed 9 bases, with 19 bases lying between them. Germline V gene lookup returns CDR1 SGHNT and CDR2 YYREEE (reference sequence). The CDR3 has 16 residues. In nucleotides, the CDR3 is TGTGCCAGCAGCTTGGCCGTGGGGGGGCGAGCGGTTGAGCAGTTCTTC. Translating gives CASSLAVGGRAVEQFF.

This clone has just one count. The V gene is TRBV28, the J gene TRBJ1-1; 7 nucleotides match TRBD1. The V segment lost 5 bases and the J segment 6 bases; nucleotides outside the gene matches: 12. The CDR3 is 15 amino acids. The germline CDR1 and CDR2 sequences are MDHEN and SYDVKM. In DNA, the CDR3 is TGTGCCAGCAGTCCACAAGGGGCAGGGGGACCTGAAGCTTTCTTT. Its translation: CASSPQGAGGPEAFF.

In this sample, this clone turned up a few times. The genes are TRBV6-1 and TRBJ1-3; D not resolved. Trimming took 6 bases from V and 0 from J, leaving 9 bases between them. Germline V gene data show CDR1 as MNHNS and CDR2 as SASEGT. This CDR3 has 14 amino acids. The CDR3 sequence: CASRLGISGNTIYF. The CDR3 nucleotides are TGTGCCAGCAGGCTCGGGATCTCTGGAAACACCATATATTTT.

This clone appeared a few times. This sequence joins TRBV7-2 and TRBJ2-1; 8 nucleotides line up with TRBD2. The germline V gene encodes CDR1 SGHTA and CDR2 FQGNSA. The CDR3 runs to 15 residues. J lost 7 bases, V lost 4 bases, and 9 bases had no gene match. The CDR3: CASSSPGLGMNEQFF. DNA of the CDR3: TGTGCCAGCAGCTCACCGGGACTAGGTATGAATGAGCAGTTCTTC.

V and J are TRBV5-4 and TRBJ2-3; 10 bases are shared with TRBD2. CDR1 and CDR2 from the germline V gene are SGHNT and YYREEE (reference sequence). With V trimmed by 4 bases and J by 4 bases, 9 bases remained unmatched. The CDR3 extends over 16 amino acids. CDR3 amino acids: CASSLKRGGPSDTQYF. The CDR3 nucleotides are TGTGCCAGCAGCCTTAAGCGGGGGGGCCCGTCAGATACGCAGTATTTT. The entire variable domain, with the rest obtained from reference TRBV5-4 and TRBJ2-3, is as follows: ETGVTQSPTHLIKTRGQQVTLRCSSQSGHNTVSWYQQALGQGPQFIFQYYREEENGRGNFPPRFSGLQFPNYSSELNVNALELDDSALYLCASSLKRGGPSDTQYFGPGTRLTVL.

The chain is built from TRBV18 and TRBJ1-1; no reliable D call. Per the germline V gene, CDR1 is KGHSH and CDR2 is LQKENI. The CDR3 extends over 13 amino acids. Trimming took off 3 bases at V and 1 base at J, with 6 bases between the two ends. CDR3 loop: CASSPASNTEAFF. Here the CDR3 DNA reads TGTGCCAGCTCACCTGCATCGAACACTGAAGCTTTCTTT.

V usage is TRBV29-1 and J usage is TRBJ2-7, with 9 bases identical to TRBD2. The CDR3 has 14 amino acids. V shed 6 bases, J shed 1 base, and the junction held 7 bases outside the gene matches. Germline-derived CDR1 and CDR2 are SQVTM and ANQGSEA. In DNA, the CDR3 is TGCAGCGTCCGTCCAGCGGGAGGATCCTACGAGCAGTACTTC. It yields the protein CSVRPAGGSYEQYF.

The genes are TRBV20-1 and TRBJ2-7; unclear D gene. Trimming shortened V by 3 bases and J by 1 base, and 1 base separated the two germline ends. Per the germline V gene, CDR1 is DFQATT and CDR2 is SNEGSKA (reference sequence). The CDR3 runs to 10 residues. DNA of the CDR3: TGCAGTGCTAGTTCCTACGAGCAGTACTTC. Its protein product is CSASSYEQYF.

The rearrangement links TRBV9 to TRBJ1-1, with D unclear. The CDR3 length is 15 residues. Trimming took off 0 bases at V and 3 bases at J, with 12 bases between the two ends. Germline assignment: CDR1 SGDLS and CDR2 YYNGEE. The CDR3 here is CASSVDARRDTEAFF. The CDR3 DNA follows: TGTGCCAGCAGCGTAGATGCTCGGCGGGACACTGAAGCTTTCTTT.

This clone occurred a few times. The gene calls are TRBV28 and TRBJ2-5; 9 positions agree with TRBD2. TRBJ2-7 explains the end of the DNA better; the J call may be wrong. Germline assignment: CDR1 MDHEN and CDR2 SYDVKM. The CDR3 spans 15 residues. This CDR3 is CASSWTSAFSYEQYF. As DNA, the CDR3 is TGTGCCAGCAGTTGGACTAGCGCCTTCTCCTACGAGCAGTACTTC.

In its sample, this clone was seen a few times. The V gene is TRBV7-2, the J gene TRBJ1-1, with D uncertain. Germline CDR1 SGHTA, CDR2 FQGNSA. The germline V and J ends were trimmed by 1 base and 0 bases, with 6 bases remaining between them. The CDR3 runs 14 residues. CDR3 DNA sequence: TGTGCCAGCAGCTTAGAAAGGGTGAACACTGAAGCTTTCTTT. It is translated as CASSLERVNTEAFF. Full variable domain (remainder filled in from reference TRBV7-2 and TRBJ1-1): GAGVSQSPSNKVTEKGKDVELRCDPISGHTALYWYRQSLGQGLEFLIYFQGNSAPDKSGLPSDRFSAERTGGSVSTLTIQRTQQEDSAVYLCASSLERVNTEAFFGQGTRLTVV.

The chain links TRBV12-2 to TRBJ1-5. TRBV12-2 is recorded as a pseudogene. This CDR3 has 13 residues. The CDR3 bases are TGTGCAAGTCGCCCGGACGGTAATCAGCCCCAGCATTTT. Its translation is CASRPDGNQPQHF.

J is TRBJ2-3 and V is TRBV5-4, with D perhaps TRBD1 (6 bases). The CDR3 runs 16 residues. Germline V lookup: CDR1 SGHNT, CDR2 YYREEE (reference sequence). V was cut by 0 bases and J by 0 bases, with 11 bases left in between. In nucleotides, the CDR3 is TGTGCCAGCAGCTTGGTACAGGGCCTTAGCACAGATACGCAGTATTTT. This gives the protein CASSLVQGLSTDTQYF.